The rows below give T cell receptor beta chains drawn from one sample of a study of blood T cell repertoires in COVID-19. This table comes from immunoSEQ multiplex PCR, and its TCRdb copy is limited to in-frame clones, with some not included. The sample records roughly 280,000 clones, more than 80% being singletons. Sequenced input: PBMCs or T cells enriched from blood (not recorded which). These receptors were collected from a woman younger than 30 who had recovered from COVID-19. The CDR3 runs from the conserved cysteine through the conserved F or W. D genes are given only for firm matches. The listing skips clone size in some rows; elsewhere it reads once, few, many or a size class.

TRBV10-3	.	.	TRBJ1-4	TGTGCCATCAGTGAGTCGAAAGAGGCTGTTGGTTACAGGGCTTTCGAAAAACTGTTTTTT	CAISESKEAVGYRAFEKLFF
TRBV3-1/TRBV3-2	.	TRBD1	TRBJ1-1	TGTGCCAGCAGCCTTAGACAGGGGTTAAACACTGAAGCTTTCTTT	CASSLRQGLNTEAFF
TRBV30	once	TRBD1	TRBJ1-3	TGTGCCTGGAAAGTACCAGACAGGGAGATTGGAAACACCATATATTTT	CAWKVPDREIGNTIYF
TRBV3-1/TRBV3-2	.	.	TRBJ1-2	TGTGCCAGCAGCCAAGATGCGGTTGGCTACACCTTC	CASSQDAVGYTF
TRBV12-3/TRBV12-4	.	.	TRBJ1-2	TGTGCCAGCAGTTTGTATTCCTATGGCTACACCTTC	CASSLYSYGYTF
TRBV7-3	.	TRBD2	TRBJ2-3	TGTGCCAGCAGCTTAAGCGGGGGGACCACAGATACGCAGTATTTT	CASSLSGGTTDTQYF
TRBV6-5	once	TRBD2	TRBJ2-7	TGTGCCAGCAGCAAGCGACTAGCAGCATCCTACGAGCAGTACTTC	CASSKRLAASYEQYF
TRBV27	once	TRBD1	TRBJ1-2	TGTGCCAGCAGTAACAGGGGGCGCCAAGGCTACACCTTC	CASSNRGRQGYTF
TRBV19	few	TRBD1	TRBJ1-1	TGTGCCAGTAGACCGGGACAGGGAACTGAAGCTTTCTTT	CASRPGQGTEAFF
TRBV10-2	.	.	TRBJ1-2	TGCGCCAGCAGTGGTACGCGGGGAGTCTATGGCTACACCTTC	CASSGTRGVYGYTF
TRBV7-9	.	TRBD1	TRBJ1-3	TGTGCCAGCAGCCGTACCGGGACAGTCTCTGGAAACACCATATATTTT	CASSRTGTVSGNTIYF
TRBV30	.	.	TRBJ1-6	TGTGCCTGGAGTCTAGACAGGAGAAATTCACCCCTCCACTTT	CAWSLDRRNSPLHF
TRBV14	.	.	TRBJ2-3	TGTGCCAGCAGCCAAGTTTGGGGGGTCTCAGATACGCAGTATTTT	CASSQVWGVSDTQYF
TRBV5-1	.	TRBD2	TRBJ2-1	TGCGCCAGCAGCTCCAAGAGCCCGACTAGCGGGGTAATCTACAATGAGCAGTTCTTC	CASSSKSPTSGVIYNEQFF
TRBV9	once	TRBD2	TRBJ2-5	TGTGCCAGCAGCGTGGGACTAGCGGGGGTTGAGACCCAGTACTTC	CASSVGLAGVETQYF
TRBV30	.	.	TRBJ1-1	TGTGCCTGGAGCCGGTCTGGTGAAGCTTTCTTT	CAWSRSGEAFF
TRBV5-4	.	TRBD2	TRBJ2-3	TGTGCCAGCAGCTTGCCCGGGACTAGCGGCTCTACGCAGTATTTT	CASSLPGTSGSTQYF
TRBV21-1	once	.	TRBJ2-1	TGTGCCAGCAGTCGGGACAGGGCGACCTACAATGAGCAGTTCTTC	CASSRDRATYNEQFF
TRBV5-1	.	.	TRBJ2-1	TGCGCCAGCAGCGTAACCGGGACTCCTATGGGAGATGAGCAGTTCTTC	CASSVTGTPMGDEQFF
TRBV10-3	.	.	TRBJ1-6	TGTGCCATCAGGGCACAGGGTAACTATAATTCACCCCTCCACTTT	CAIRAQGNYNSPLHF
TRBV7-9	once	TRBD1	TRBJ1-6	TGTGCCAGCAGCTTAGAAGGGGGCCAATCACCCCTCCACTTT	CASSLEGGQSPLHF
TRBV21-1	.	.	TRBJ2-1	TGTGCCAGCAGACCCCGGACTAGCGGACACTACAATGAGCAGTTCTTC	CASRPRTSGHYNEQFF
TRBV6-5	.	.	TRBJ1-1	TGTGCGATCGGGCGAGGGCCGGACACTGAAGCTTTCTTT	CAIGRGPDTEAFF
TRBV4-2	once	.	TRBJ1-3	TGTGCCAGCAGCCAAGGTCTCAGCTCTGGAAACACCATATATTTT	CASSQGLSSGNTIYF
TRBV3-1/TRBV3-2	.	TRBD2	TRBJ2-1	TGTGCCAGCAGGGGAGGGGTTGGGGAGCAGTTCTTC	CASRGGVGEQFF
TRBV7-2	.	TRBD1	TRBJ1-1	TGTGCCAGCACCACCGGACAGGGGGGAGGCACTGAAGCTTTCTTT	CASTTGQGGGTEAFF
TRBV3-1/TRBV3-2	.	.	TRBJ1-1	TGTGCCAGCAGCCAACCAGGGCTCGCCACTGAAGCTTTCTTT	CASSQPGLATEAFF
TRBV6-5	.	TRBD1	TRBJ1-1	TGTGCCAGCAGTTTAACAGGGGGGGTCACTGAAGCTTTCTTT	CASSLTGGVTEAFF
TRBV6-5	.	.	TRBJ1-6	TGTGCCAGCAATCGGGGGGCGGGGTCACCCCTCCACTTT	CASNRGAGSPLHF
TRBV7-8	.	TRBD1	TRBJ1-2	TGTGCCAGCAGCCGACGGGACAGAAACTATGGCTACACCTTC	CASSRRDRNYGYTF
TRBV5-1	.	TRBD1	TRBJ2-7	TGCGCCAGCAGCTTGGTTTGGACAGGGACCGAGCAGTACTTC	CASSLVWTGTEQYF
TRBV4-1	.	TRBD1	TRBJ1-5	TGCGCCAGCAGCCCAAGGGCACAGGGGCCAAATCAGCCCCAGCATTTT	CASSPRAQGPNQPQHF
TRBV29-1	.	TRBD1	TRBJ2-3	TGCAGCGTTGTCTCTTTAAAAGGACAGGGGGCAGATACGCAGTATTTT	CSVVSLKGQGADTQYF
TRBV9	.	.	TRBJ1-3	TGTGCCAGCAGCGCCGATCCGAGCTCTGGAAACACCATATATTTT	CASSADPSSGNTIYF
TRBV9	.	TRBD2	TRBJ2-1	TGTGCCAGCAGCGGGACTAGCGGGGGCCACTACAATGAGCAGTTCTTC	CASSGTSGGHYNEQFF
TRBV7-2	.	.	TRBJ2-4	TGTGCCAGCAGCTTAGCCGGGTCACTAGCCAAAAACATTCAGTACTTC	CASSLAGSLAKNIQYF
TRBV25-1	.	.	TRBJ1-5	TGTGCCAGCTCGACATGGGGCGATCAGCCCCAGCATTTT	CASSTWGDQPQHF
TRBV28	.	.	TRBJ2-3	TGTGCCAGCAGTCCACAGAAATCTAGCACAGATACGCAGTATTTT	CASSPQKSSTDTQYF
TRBV30	.	TRBD1	TRBJ1-5	TGTGCCTGGAGTCCGGACAGGGAAGGTCAGCCCCAGCATTTT	CAWSPDREGQPQHF
TRBV5-1	.	TRBD1	TRBJ2-5	TGCGCCAGCAGCTTGGAAAACAGGGGGCAGGAGACCCAGTACTTC	CASSLENRGQETQYF
TRBV25-1	.	TRBD1	TRBJ2-2	TGTGCCAGCAGTGACGACAGGGTGGGGAACACCGGGGAGCTGTTTTTT	CASSDDRVGNTGELFF
TRBV2	.	TRBD1	TRBJ1-2	TGTGCCAGCCAGGGGGCGCCTTTCTATGGCTACACCTTC	CASQGAPFYGYTF
TRBV7-8	.	TRBD1	TRBJ1-2	TGTGCCAGCAGCCCTGAGGGGGCTCACGGCTACACCTTC	CASSPEGAHGYTF
TRBV6-4	.	.	TRBJ1-3	TGTGCCAGCAGTCATCCCCTATATTTT	CASSHPLYF
TRBV7-2	.	.	TRBJ1-2	TGTGCCAGCAGCTTCACCGTCGGGAGTACTAACTATGGCTACACCTTC	CASSFTVGSTNYGYTF
TRBV25-1	.	TRBD1	TRBJ1-4	TGTGCCAGCAGTGGACAGGGCGATCATGAAAAACTGTTTTTT	CASSGQGDHEKLFF
TRBV20-1	.	.	TRBJ2-2	TGCAGTGCTAGTCGCGGTATCACGAACACCGGGGAGCTGTTTTTT	CSASRGITNTGELFF
TRBV7-9	.	TRBD1	TRBJ1-2	TGTGCCAGCAGCTCAGCGGGGACAGTCAACCGCGGTGGTGGCTACACCTTC	CASSSAGTVNRGGGYTF
TRBV10-3	.	.	TRBJ1-1	TGTGCCATCAGTGTTGACAGAGGGAACACTGAAGCTTTCTTT	CAISVDRGNTEAFF
TRBV18	.	TRBD1	TRBJ1-6	TGTGCCAGCTCAAGCGATTGGGACAGGGGCAATTCACCCCTCCACTTT	CASSSDWDRGNSPLHF
TRBV4-1	.	TRBD1	TRBJ1-5	TGCGCCAGCAGCACCTACGGACAGGGGAATCAGCCCCAGCATTTT	CASSTYGQGNQPQHF
TRBV28	.	.	TRBJ2-3	TGTGCCAGCAGTTTCAGGGGCACAGATACGCAGTATTTT	CASSFRGTDTQYF
TRBV5-6	.	.	TRBJ1-2	TGTGCCAGCAGCCCGGGGGGGCAGAACTATGGCTACACCTTC	CASSPGGQNYGYTF
TRBV4-2	.	TRBD2	TRBJ2-7	TGTGCCAGCAGCCATCCTAGCGGTTACGAGCAGTACTTC	CASSHPSGYEQYF
TRBV2	.	.	TRBJ1-4	TGTGCCAGCAGTGAAGACAGGGCTGAAAAACTGTTTTTT	CASSEDRAEKLFF
TRBV5-4	.	.	TRBJ2-1	TGTGCCAGCAGCTTAGATGAGGGCGGGGTTGAGCAGTTCTTC	CASSLDEGGVEQFF
TRBV3-1/TRBV3-2	.	.	TRBJ1-1	TGTGCCAGCAGCCAAGGTTCAGGGTCGGACACTGAAGCTTTCTTT	CASSQGSGSDTEAFF
TRBV10-1	few	.	TRBJ2-7	TGCGCCAGCAGTGAGTCAGGACAGCGCTCCTACGAGCAGTACTTC	CASSESGQRSYEQYF
TRBV6-5	.	.	TRBJ1-5	TGTGCCAGCAGTTACTCGGCAGGGAATCAGCCCCAGCATTTT	CASSYSAGNQPQHF
TRBV30	few	TRBD1	TRBJ2-2	TGTGCCTGGTTCACAGGGGCGACCGGGGAGCTGTTTTTT	CAWFTGATGELFF